A single sample gave rise to the 7 T cell receptor beta chains below, sequenced in a study of cytomegalovirus exposure and HLA in healthy donors. PCR used 60 Vbeta primers and 13 Jbeta primers. Sequenced by immunoSEQ multiplex PCR; TCRdb stores in-frame clones only, minus some. The sample includes approximately 140,000 clones, 75% to 85% seen only once; the top ten take 6% to 6.5%. The specimen was PBMCs. Receptors were obtained from a man aged 45-65 years in good health and CMV-seropositive.

To note about this clone: One junction end disagrees with the germline gene, perhaps due to a read error. The chain is built from TRBV18 and TRBJ2-3; possible D gene TRBD1, 6 bases. The CDR3 length is 14 residues. The germline CDR1 and CDR2 sequences are KGHSH and LQKENI. The CDR3 DNA reads as TGTGCCAACTCACCCGGACAGCACACAGATACGCAGTATTTT. Its translation is CANSPGQHTDTQYF.

The chain joins TRBV5-1 to TRBJ2-1, with 9 bases identical to TRBD2. J gave up 7 bases and V 2 bases, and 4 bases lay outside the gene matches. The germline V gene has CDR1 SGHRS and CDR2 YFSETQ. The CDR3 contains 14 residues. CDR3 amino acids: CASSFSGSMNEQFF. The CDR3 DNA reads TGCGCCAGCAGCTTTAGCGGGAGTATGAATGAGCAGTTCTTC.

The CDR3 spells CASRPTGPTYEQYF. Written as DNA, the CDR3 is TGTGCCAGCAGACCGACAGGCCCAACCTACGAGCAGTACTTC. The gene calls are TRBV28 and TRBJ2-7; D is possibly TRBD1 (6 bases). The germline CDR1 and CDR2 sequences are MDHEN and SYDVKM. V lost 6 bases and J 2 bases, leaving 14 bases between the germline ends. The CDR3 extends over 14 amino acids.

This clone was counted only a few times. The rearrangement joins TRBV5-4 to TRBJ2-7, with D perhaps TRBD2 (5 bases). The germline gives CDR1 SGHNT, CDR2 YYREEE (reference sequence). The CDR3 runs to 15 residues. V gave up 4 bases and J gave up 0 bases, with 14 bases separating them. CDR3 DNA: TGTGCCAGCAGCCTGGATCCGGGGAGCTCCTACGAGCAGTACTTC. Residues: CASSLDPGSSYEQYF.

This rearrangement joins TRBV2 to TRBJ2-7; 7 nucleotides match TRBD1. Germline CDR1 and CDR2: SNHLY and FYNNEI. V trimming: 3 bases; J trimming: 2 bases; junction bases outside the gene matches: 4. The CDR3 consists of 14 residues. The CDR3 DNA sequence: TGTGCCAGCAGTGACGGGCAGGGGGCCTACGAGCAGTACTTC. This gives the protein CASSDGQGAYEQYF.

The rearrangement joins TRBV27 to TRBJ2-7; 11 nucleotides line up with TRBD2. The CDR3 is 16 amino acids. The germline gives CDR1 MNHEY, CDR2 SMNVEV (reference sequence). With 2 bases clipped from V and 6 bases from J, the junction kept 9 bases outside the gene matches. The CDR3 reads CASSLGLLAGVGEQYF. DNA of the CDR3: TGTGCCAGCAGTTTAGGTTTACTAGCGGGAGTAGGCGAGCAGTACTTC.

This clone was counted once. The chain carries TRBV5-1 and TRBJ2-1, with 10 bases identical to TRBD2. The CDR3 is made up of 16 amino acids. Trimming cost V 2 bases and J 4 bases; bases outside gene matches: 6. Per the germline V gene, CDR1 is SGHRS and CDR2 is YFSETQ. The CDR3 loop is CASSFSGTSDYNEQFF. DNA of the CDR3: TGCGCCAGCAGCTTCTCCGGGACTAGCGATTACAATGAGCAGTTCTTC.